The entry that follows covers one T cell receptor beta chain sequence. As yet, its antigen is unknown. The study drew the donors from its approximately 110-subject validation cohort, separate from the approximately 700-subject first cohort. These data belong to a study of cytomegalovirus exposure and HLA in healthy donors. Study overall: A later analysis reported the same platform for the roughly 120 validation repertoires and the approximately 670 first-cohort repertoires.

Repertoires were generated with immunoSEQ multiplex PCR, while TCRdb's copy carries only in-frame clones and drops some. The sample holds approximately 170,000 clones; roughly 85% are singletons and the top ten take approximately 16%. Trimming removed 1 base from V and 6 bases from J; junction bases left unmatched: 8. The CDR3 has 15 amino acids. Per germline, CDR1 MNHNS and CDR2 SASEGT. Overall study findings and caveats: The study flagged approximately 180 TCR beta chains as cytomegalovirus-associated. First-cohort TCR clusters tended to co-occur in the roughly 130 validation repertoires, a later analysis found.

Sequencing used PBMCs. This TCR came from a man between 18 and 29 years old in good health and CMV-seropositive. This chain connects TRBV6-1 to TRBJ1-1, with 7 bases that match TRBD1. CDR3 sequence reads: CASSEVEQGLAEAFF. Written as DNA, the CDR3 is TGTGCCAGCAGTGAAGTCGAACAGGGGTTGGCTGAAGCTTTCTTT.